The TCR beta chain described here comes from a study of OX40 agonist ivuxolimab in advanced cancers. Study-level background: Partial responses occurred in Three dose-escalation patients, one with hepatocellular carcinoma and two with cutaneous melanoma. Study-level points and caveats: There were also nonresponders showing low normalized T-cell clonal expansion.

The table came from immunoSEQ multiplex PCR; TCRdb's copy has only in-frame clones and leaves some out. The sample holds some 52,000 clones; under 95% are singletons and the top ten take around 12%. About this clone: Its antigen is not known.

This CDR3 is built from 13 residues. Germline assignment: CDR1 MNHEY and CDR2 SVGAGI. The V end lost 2 bases, the J end lost 2 bases, and 6 bases lay between the germline ends. V and J are TRBV6-5 and TRBJ1-1; possible D gene TRBD1, 5 bases. This TCR was sampled from an adult with an advanced solid tumor such as melanoma, head and neck, liver or kidney cancer. The sequences come from CD4+ or CD8+ T cells sorted from blood, collected in a trial of the OX40 agonist ivuxolimab. In nucleotides, the CDR3 is TGTGCCAGCAGTTACGGGGGTAACACTGAAGCTTTCTTT. Its translation is CASSYGGNTEAFF.